This T cell receptor beta chain stems from a study of cytomegalovirus exposure and HLA in healthy donors. Study-level results: Reported performance of the classifier showed diagnosis of cytomegalovirus status with high specificity and sensitivity. Rare TCR sequences dominated, though some public TCRs recurred in many donors.

A note on this clone: Antigen specificity is unknown.

TCRdb's copy holds only in-frame clones and misses some; the assay was immunoSEQ multiplex PCR. Among some 88,000 clones, roughly 96% were seen once, and the ten largest hold roughly 0.78%. This CDR3 contains 20 residues. CDR1 and CDR2 (germline): SGHRS, YFSETQ. V shed 2 bases, J shed 0 bases, and the junction held 16 bases outside the gene matches. This receptor was obtained from a man aged 18 to 29 in good health and CMV-seronegative. This chain uses TRBV5-1 with TRBJ2-3; 9 nucleotides align to TRBD1. The sequenced sample was PBMCs. CDR3 bases: TGCGCCAGCAGCTTCAAAACGGGACAGGGAGGAGGTCAAAGCACAGATACGCAGTATTTT. This codes for CASSFKTGQGGGQSTDTQYF.